These T cell receptor beta chains were read from a single sample in a study of cytotoxic CD8 clonotypes in ibrutinib-treated CLL. Produced via immunoSEQ multiplex PCR; TCRdb's table is partial and in-frame only. The sample has 95,000 to 100,000 clones; about 72% are singletons. The source was PBMCs, collected after 12 months of ibrutinib treatment. The receptors come from a human donor with chronic lymphocytic leukemia. Both conserved end residues are part of each CDR3. Fields, in order: clone size, J gene, V gene, D gene, CDR3 DNA, CDR3 protein. D genes are given only for firm matches. Only part of the rows carry a size: once, few, many, or a class if the clone is expanded.

abundance: .
j_gene: TRBJ1-6
v_gene: TRBV28
d_gene: .
CDR3nt: TGTGCCAGCAGTTTAGGGGCAGGGCTACTGAGCTCCTATAATTCACCCTTCCACTTT
CDR3aa: CASSLGAGLLSSYNSPFHF

abundance: .
j_gene: TRBJ2-3
v_gene: TRBV30
d_gene: TRBD1
CDR3nt: TGTGCCTGGAGAGGATTGGACAGGGAGTGGTCAAATACGCAGTATTTT
CDR3aa: CAWRGLDREWSNTQYF

abundance: .
j_gene: TRBJ2-7
v_gene: TRBV27
d_gene: TRBD2
CDR3nt: TGTGCCAGCACTACGCGGCTAGCGGGCTACGAGCAGTACTTC
CDR3aa: CASTTRLAGYEQYF

abundance: few
j_gene: TRBJ2-3
v_gene: TRBV7-2
d_gene: .
CDR3nt: TGTGCCAGCGCAGGGGATACGCAGTATTTT
CDR3aa: CASAGDTQYF

abundance: .
j_gene: TRBJ2-7
v_gene: TRBV6-5
d_gene: .
CDR3nt: TGTGCCAGCACCGGCCCCGCGGGGTACGAGCAGTACTTC
CDR3aa: CASTGPAGYEQYF

abundance: .
j_gene: TRBJ1-5
v_gene: TRBV29-1
d_gene: TRBD1
CDR3nt: TGCAGCACCCCCTGTAGGGGGACAGCCAATCAGCCCCAGCATTTT
CDR3aa: CSTPCRGTANQPQHF

abundance: .
j_gene: TRBJ2-5
v_gene: TRBV4-3
d_gene: .
CDR3nt: TGCGCCAGCAGCCAAGCCGGCAGGGGTACGGGAGAGACCCAGTACTTC
CDR3aa: CASSQAGRGTGETQYF

abundance: .
j_gene: TRBJ1-2
v_gene: TRBV5-6
d_gene: TRBD1
CDR3nt: TGTGCCAGCAGCTTGGAACAGGGGGGCGGTTGGAACTATGGCTACACCTTC
CDR3aa: CASSLEQGGGWNYGYTF

abundance: once
j_gene: TRBJ1-2
v_gene: TRBV7-7
d_gene: .
CDR3nt: TGTGCCAGCAGCTACGCCGCGGGAGGGGAAGGTGCTGGCTACACCTTC
CDR3aa: CASSYAAGGEGAGYTF

abundance: .
j_gene: TRBJ2-3
v_gene: TRBV29-1
d_gene: .
CDR3nt: TGCAGCGTTGCGGCGGGGGCCACAGATACGCAGTATTTT
CDR3aa: CSVAAGATDTQYF

abundance: once
j_gene: TRBJ1-6
v_gene: TRBV7-9
d_gene: .
CDR3nt: TGTGCCAGCAGCTCCTGGCATTTGTCGGAGAATTCACCCCTCCACTTT
CDR3aa: CASSSWHLSENSPLHF

abundance: .
j_gene: TRBJ2-3
v_gene: TRBV25-1
d_gene: TRBD1
CDR3nt: TGTGCCAGCAGTCCAAGGGGACAGGGTAGTCTTGCAGATACGCAGTATTTT
CDR3aa: CASSPRGQGSLADTQYF

abundance: .
j_gene: TRBJ2-4
v_gene: TRBV7-9
d_gene: TRBD1
CDR3nt: TGTGCCAGCAGCTTAGGAAGGGGGCAAAACATTCAGTACTTC
CDR3aa: CASSLGRGQNIQYF

abundance: once
j_gene: TRBJ2-1
v_gene: TRBV5-4
d_gene: TRBD1
CDR3nt: TGTGCCAGCAGCCGTGCCGGGACAGGGGTCAATGAGCAGTTCTTC
CDR3aa: CASSRAGTGVNEQFF

abundance: once
j_gene: TRBJ2-3
v_gene: TRBV10-1
d_gene: TRBD2
CDR3nt: TGCGCCAGCAGGGACGGGGGGGGAAACACAGATACGCAGTATTTT
CDR3aa: CASRDGGGNTDTQYF

abundance: .
j_gene: TRBJ1-3
v_gene: TRBV19
d_gene: TRBD1
CDR3nt: TGTGCCAGTAGTAGGTCCCCAGGGGGCGTCTCTGGAAACACCATATATTTT
CDR3aa: CASSRSPGGVSGNTIYF

abundance: .
j_gene: TRBJ2-6
v_gene: TRBV9
d_gene: .
CDR3nt: TGTGCCAGCAGCGCTATCCGCCGGTCCGAGCGAAGCCGCTCTGGGGCCAACGTCCTGACTTTC
CDR3aa: CASSAIRRSERSRSGANVLTF

abundance: .
j_gene: TRBJ2-2
v_gene: TRBV15
d_gene: .
CDR3nt: TGTGCCACCAGCAGAAGTCTTTCGGACACCGGGGAGCTGTTTTTT
CDR3aa: CATSRSLSDTGELFF

abundance: few
j_gene: TRBJ2-3
v_gene: TRBV6-4
d_gene: TRBD2
CDR3nt: TGTGCCAGCAGTGACGGGGCGTCGGCGGGGGGCACAGATACGCAGTATTTT
CDR3aa: CASSDGASAGGTDTQYF

abundance: .
j_gene: TRBJ2-5
v_gene: TRBV7-9
d_gene: .
CDR3nt: TGTGCCAGCAGCTTAGAAGGGGGTTCGGGGACCCAGTACTTC
CDR3aa: CASSLEGGSGTQYF

abundance: .
j_gene: TRBJ2-1
v_gene: TRBV2
d_gene: TRBD2
CDR3nt: TGTGCCAACCAACTAGCGGGGGTGCAGTACAATGAGCAGTTCTTC
CDR3aa: CANQLAGVQYNEQFF

abundance: .
j_gene: TRBJ1-2
v_gene: TRBV25-1
d_gene: .
CDR3nt: TGTGCCAGCAGTTCCGATTATGGGGGTCGATATGGCTACACCTTC
CDR3aa: CASSSDYGGRYGYTF

abundance: once
j_gene: TRBJ2-1
v_gene: TRBV6-1
d_gene: TRBD1
CDR3nt: TGTGCCAGCAGTGAAGAGGGCAGGGGGATGGATGAGCAGTTCTTC
CDR3aa: CASSEEGRGMDEQFF

abundance: .
j_gene: TRBJ2-2
v_gene: TRBV30
d_gene: .
CDR3nt: TGTGCCTGCACAGGGAAGGGCGGGGAGCTGTTTTTT
CDR3aa: CACTGKGGELFF

abundance: .
j_gene: TRBJ1-1
v_gene: TRBV7-2
d_gene: .
CDR3nt: TGTGCCAGCAGCGTAGGGGCAGGACTAAACACTGAAGCTTTCTTT
CDR3aa: CASSVGAGLNTEAFF

abundance: .
j_gene: TRBJ2-7
v_gene: TRBV7-9
d_gene: .
CDR3nt: TGTGCCAGCAGCTTAGTATCGGGGGTCCGCTACGAGCAGTACTTC
CDR3aa: CASSLVSGVRYEQYF

abundance: .
j_gene: TRBJ2-3
v_gene: TRBV25-1
d_gene: TRBD2
CDR3nt: TGTGCCAGCAGTGTGAGCGGGGGCACAGATACGCAGTATTTT
CDR3aa: CASSVSGGTDTQYF

abundance: .
j_gene: TRBJ2-5
v_gene: TRBV4-1
d_gene: .
CDR3nt: TGCGCCAGCAGCCAACACCAGGGGAGTCCTGAAGAGACCCAGTACTTC
CDR3aa: CASSQHQGSPEETQYF

abundance: .
j_gene: TRBJ2-7
v_gene: TRBV29-1
d_gene: .
CDR3nt: TGCAGCGTTGTACATTCCAACTACGAGCAGTACTTC
CDR3aa: CSVVHSNYEQYF

abundance: .
j_gene: TRBJ1-6
v_gene: TRBV13
d_gene: .
CDR3nt: TGTGCCAGCAGCCGCTCGGGGAATTATAATTCACCCCTCCACTTT
CDR3aa: CASSRSGNYNSPLHF

abundance: .
j_gene: TRBJ1-2
v_gene: TRBV7-8
d_gene: TRBD1
CDR3nt: TGTGCCAGCAGCTTAGGGGACAGCTTACCTTTCTATGGCTACACCTTC
CDR3aa: CASSLGDSLPFYGYTF

abundance: .
j_gene: TRBJ2-6
v_gene: TRBV7-3
d_gene: .
CDR3nt: TGTGCCAGCAGCTTGGGTGGGGCCAACGTCCTGACTTTC
CDR3aa: CASSLGGANVLTF

abundance: .
j_gene: TRBJ1-4
v_gene: TRBV30
d_gene: .
CDR3nt: TGTGCCTGGAGTGTGAAGGCTAATGAAAAACTGTTTTTT
CDR3aa: CAWSVKANEKLFF

abundance: .
j_gene: TRBJ2-4
v_gene: TRBV30
d_gene: .
CDR3nt: TGTGCCTGGGGTGAAACGAAAAACATTCAGTACTTC
CDR3aa: CAWGETKNIQYF

abundance: .
j_gene: TRBJ1-1
v_gene: TRBV6-5
d_gene: .
CDR3nt: TGTGCCAGCAGTTCCCCTAGGGCAGGGCGGACTGAAGCTTTCTTT
CDR3aa: CASSSPRAGRTEAFF

abundance: .
j_gene: TRBJ2-2
v_gene: TRBV11-2
d_gene: TRBD2
CDR3nt: TGTGCCAGCAGCAATAGCGGGGGGCGGTCCACCGGGGAGCTGTTTTTT
CDR3aa: CASSNSGGRSTGELFF

abundance: .
j_gene: TRBJ2-5
v_gene: TRBV5-1
d_gene: .
CDR3nt: TGCGCCAGCAGCTTGGACGGGTTGCAAGAGACCCAGTACTTC
CDR3aa: CASSLDGLQETQYF

abundance: .
j_gene: TRBJ1-5
v_gene: TRBV7-8
d_gene: .
CDR3nt: TGTGCCAGCAGCACCTTAGGCACAGGTGGAAATCAGCCCCAGCATTTT
CDR3aa: CASSTLGTGGNQPQHF

abundance: .
j_gene: TRBJ1-1
v_gene: TRBV5-5
d_gene: .
CDR3nt: TGTGCCAGCAGCTTAAGCAACACTGAAGCTTTCTTT
CDR3aa: CASSLSNTEAFF

abundance: once
j_gene: TRBJ1-5
v_gene: TRBV15
d_gene: TRBD1
CDR3nt: TGTGCCACCAGCCGGACAGGGGAAAGTCAGCCCCAGCATTTT
CDR3aa: CATSRTGESQPQHF

abundance: .
j_gene: TRBJ2-3
v_gene: TRBV13
d_gene: .
CDR3nt: TGTGCCAGCAGCCCCCCAGCACGCACAGATACGCAGTATTTT
CDR3aa: CASSPPARTDTQYF

abundance: .
j_gene: TRBJ1-5
v_gene: TRBV11-3
d_gene: TRBD1
CDR3nt: TGTGCCAGCAGCACCTATGGACAGGGAATATGCAATCAGCCCCAGCATTTT
CDR3aa: CASSTYGQGICNQPQHF

abundance: .
j_gene: TRBJ2-1
v_gene: TRBV19
d_gene: TRBD2
CDR3nt: TGTGCCAGTAGTATAGGCGGGACTAGCGGGCCGACCCGGGGGCAGTTCTTC
CDR3aa: CASSIGGTSGPTRGQFF

abundance: .
j_gene: TRBJ2-5
v_gene: TRBV7-2
d_gene: .
CDR3nt: TGTGCCAGCAGCCCCCGCCGGACGGAAGAGACCCAGTACTTC
CDR3aa: CASSPRRTEETQYF

abundance: .
j_gene: TRBJ2-7
v_gene: TRBV6-5
d_gene: TRBD2
CDR3nt: TGTGCCAGCTGCCCGCTGACTAGCGGTTCCTACGAGCAGTACTTC
CDR3aa: CASCPLTSGSYEQYF

abundance: .
j_gene: TRBJ1-1
v_gene: TRBV6-5
d_gene: .
CDR3nt: TGTGCCAGCCACGGGCCCTACACTGAAGCTTTCTTT
CDR3aa: CASHGPYTEAFF

abundance: few
j_gene: TRBJ1-1
v_gene: TRBV7-9
d_gene: .
CDR3nt: TGTGCCAGCAGTGTGACAGCGGACACTGAAGCTTTCTTT
CDR3aa: CASSVTADTEAFF

abundance: .
j_gene: TRBJ1-5
v_gene: TRBV28
d_gene: .
CDR3nt: TGTGCCAGCAGTTTATATAATAAAAGGTGGGGGGAGCCCCAGCATTTT
CDR3aa: CASSLYNKRWGEPQHF

abundance: few
j_gene: TRBJ1-1
v_gene: TRBV20-1
d_gene: .
CDR3nt: TGCAAGAAAACAGGGAACACTGAAGCTTTCTTT
CDR3aa: CKKTGNTEAFF

abundance: .
j_gene: TRBJ2-3
v_gene: TRBV5-1
d_gene: .
CDR3nt: TGCGCCAGCAGCTTTAGGGGAACCACAGATACGCAGTATTTT
CDR3aa: CASSFRGTTDTQYF

abundance: .
j_gene: TRBJ2-2
v_gene: TRBV18
d_gene: TRBD1
CDR3nt: TGTGCCAGCTCACCACAAATGTCAGGGGGCAACACCGGGGAGCTGTTTTTT
CDR3aa: CASSPQMSGGNTGELFF

abundance: .
j_gene: TRBJ2-3
v_gene: TRBV9
d_gene: TRBD1
CDR3nt: TGTGCCAGCAGCCCTCTAAAGGCGGGACAGGGCGTAGATACGCAGTATTTT
CDR3aa: CASSPLKAGQGVDTQYF

abundance: many
j_gene: TRBJ2-5
v_gene: TRBV5-5
d_gene: .
CDR3nt: TGTGCCAGCAGCTTCCAAGAGACCCAGTACTTC
CDR3aa: CASSFQETQYF

abundance: .
j_gene: TRBJ2-1
v_gene: TRBV21-1
d_gene: .
CDR3nt: TGTGCCAGCAGCTCCACCGGACTAGCGGGGGGGTTCTACAATGAGCAGTTCTTC
CDR3aa: CASSSTGLAGGFYNEQFF

abundance: .
j_gene: TRBJ2-2
v_gene: TRBV7-9
d_gene: TRBD1
CDR3nt: TGTGCCAGCAGCTACTCACAGGGGAACGGGGAGCTGTTTTTT
CDR3aa: CASSYSQGNGELFF